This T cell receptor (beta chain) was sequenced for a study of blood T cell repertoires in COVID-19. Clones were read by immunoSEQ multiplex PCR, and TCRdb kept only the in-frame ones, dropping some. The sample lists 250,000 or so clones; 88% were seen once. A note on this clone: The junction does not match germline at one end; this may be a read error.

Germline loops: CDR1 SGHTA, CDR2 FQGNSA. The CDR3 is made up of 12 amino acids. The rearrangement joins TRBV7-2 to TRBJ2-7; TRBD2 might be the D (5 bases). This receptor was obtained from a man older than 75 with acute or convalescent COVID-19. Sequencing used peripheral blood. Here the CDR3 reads CASSLWEGRGTF. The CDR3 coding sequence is TGTGCCAGCAGCTTATGGGAAGGCCGGGGAACCTTC. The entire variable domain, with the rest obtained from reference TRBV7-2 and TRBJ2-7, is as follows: GAGVSQSPSNKVTEKGKDVELRCDPISGHTALYWYRQSLGQGLEFLIYFQGNSAPDKSGLPSDRFSAERTGGSVSTLTIQRTQQEDSAVYLCASSLWEGRGTFGPGTRLTVT.